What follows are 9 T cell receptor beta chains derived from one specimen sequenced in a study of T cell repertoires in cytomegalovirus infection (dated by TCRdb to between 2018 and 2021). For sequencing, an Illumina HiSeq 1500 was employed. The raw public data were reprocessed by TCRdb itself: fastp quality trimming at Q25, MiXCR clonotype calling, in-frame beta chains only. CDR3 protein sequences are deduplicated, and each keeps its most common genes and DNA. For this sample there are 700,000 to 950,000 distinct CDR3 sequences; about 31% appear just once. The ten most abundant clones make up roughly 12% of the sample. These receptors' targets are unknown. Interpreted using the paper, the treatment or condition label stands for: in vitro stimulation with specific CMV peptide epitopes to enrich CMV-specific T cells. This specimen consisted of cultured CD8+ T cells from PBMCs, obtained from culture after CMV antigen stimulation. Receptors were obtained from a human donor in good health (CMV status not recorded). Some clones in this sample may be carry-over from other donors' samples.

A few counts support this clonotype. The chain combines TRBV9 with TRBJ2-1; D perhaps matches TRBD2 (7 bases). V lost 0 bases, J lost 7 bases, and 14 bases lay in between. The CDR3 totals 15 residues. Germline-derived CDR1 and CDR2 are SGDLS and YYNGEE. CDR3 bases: TGTGCCAGCAGCGTAGAGGGGGGCGGGGGTAATGAGCAGTTCTTC. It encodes CASSVEGGGGNEQFF.

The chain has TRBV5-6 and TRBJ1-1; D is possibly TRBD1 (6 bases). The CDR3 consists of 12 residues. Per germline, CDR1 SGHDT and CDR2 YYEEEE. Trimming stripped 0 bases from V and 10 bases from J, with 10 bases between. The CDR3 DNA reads TGTGCCAGCAGCTTGGTTCAGGGGCCAGCTTTCTTT. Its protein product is CASSLVQGPAFF.

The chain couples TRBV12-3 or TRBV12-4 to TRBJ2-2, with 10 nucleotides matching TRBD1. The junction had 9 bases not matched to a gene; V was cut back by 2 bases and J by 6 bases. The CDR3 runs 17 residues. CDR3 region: CASSLSPGTGVSGELFF. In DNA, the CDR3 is TGTGCCAGCAGTTTATCTCCCGGGACAGGGGTATCCGGGGAGCTGTTTTTT.

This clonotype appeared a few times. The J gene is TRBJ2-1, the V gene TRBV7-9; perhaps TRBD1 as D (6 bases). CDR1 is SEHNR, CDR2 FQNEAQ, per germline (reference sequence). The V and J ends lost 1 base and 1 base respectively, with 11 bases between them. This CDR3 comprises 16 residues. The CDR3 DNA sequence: TGTGCCAGCAGCTTAGGGGGGCAGGATTCCTACAATGAGCAGTTCTTC. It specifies CASSLGGQDSYNEQFF.

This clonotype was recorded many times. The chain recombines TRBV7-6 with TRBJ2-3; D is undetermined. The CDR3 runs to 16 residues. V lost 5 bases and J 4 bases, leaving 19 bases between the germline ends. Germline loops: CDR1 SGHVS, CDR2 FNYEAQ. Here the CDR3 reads CASSLSTRLPADTQYF. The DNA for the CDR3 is TGTGCCAGCAGCCTGAGTACACGGCTCCCCGCAGATACGCAGTATTTT. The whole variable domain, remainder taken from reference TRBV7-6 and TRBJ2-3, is GAGVSQSPRYKVTKRGQDVALRCDPISGHVSLYWYRQALGQGPEFLTYFNYEAQQDKSGLPNDRFSAERPEGSISTLTIQRTEQRDSAMYRCASSLSTRLPADTQYFGPGTRLTVL.

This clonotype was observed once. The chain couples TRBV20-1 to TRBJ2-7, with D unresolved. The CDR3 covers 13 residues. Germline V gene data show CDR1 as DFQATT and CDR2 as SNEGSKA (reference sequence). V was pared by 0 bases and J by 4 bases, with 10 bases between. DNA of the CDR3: TGCAGTGCTAGAGATGGTAGCATATACGAGCAGTACGTC. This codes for CSARDGSIYEQYV.

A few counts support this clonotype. CDR3 sequence reads: CASSPDTIYGYTF. The CDR3 bases are TGTGCCAGCAGCCCGGACACGATATATGGCTACACCTTC. The genes are TRBV9 and TRBJ1-2; D possibly corresponds to TRBD1 (5 bases). V was shortened by 4 bases and J by 5 bases, with 12 bases between the two germline ends. Per germline, CDR1 SGDLS and CDR2 YYNGEE. CDR3 length: 13 amino acids. Combining the CDR3 with reference TRBV9 and TRBJ1-2 gives the whole variable domain DSGVTQTPKHLITATGQRVTLRCSPRSGDLSVYWYQQSLDQGLQFLIQYYNGEERAKGNILERFSAQQFPDLHSELNLSSLELGDSALYFCASSPDTIYGYTFGSGTRLTVV.

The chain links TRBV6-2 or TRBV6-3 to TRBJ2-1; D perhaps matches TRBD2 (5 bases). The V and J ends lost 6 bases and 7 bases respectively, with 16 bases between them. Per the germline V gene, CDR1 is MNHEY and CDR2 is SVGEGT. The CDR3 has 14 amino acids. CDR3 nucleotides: TGTGCCAGCAGGACGGGGTCCCTCGGGAATGAGCAGTTCTTC. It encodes CASRTGSLGNEQFF.

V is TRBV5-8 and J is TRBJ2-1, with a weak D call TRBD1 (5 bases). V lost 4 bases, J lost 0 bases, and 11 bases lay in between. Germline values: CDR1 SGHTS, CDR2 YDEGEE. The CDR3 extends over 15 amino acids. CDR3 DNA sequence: TGTGCCAGCAGCCGGACAAGGAGCTCCTACAATGAGCAGTTCTTC. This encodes CASSRTRSSYNEQFF.